Sequencing of this T cell receptor beta chain was carried out in a study of blood T cell repertoires in COVID-19. Study summary: Collection of acute and convalescent COVID-19 samples took place in the United States, Italy and Spain. PBMCs, B-cell-depleted T cells, or T cells provided the cDNA or gDNA that made up the material.

V lost 3 bases and J 3 bases, leaving 9 bases between the germline ends. CDR1 and CDR2 from the germline V gene are SGHRS and YFSETQ. The CDR3 is 13 residues long. In the study's own analysis: Reference gene primers were amplified, and this amplification served to estimate nucleated cell counts. Some clones are missing from TCRdb's copy, which holds only in-frame ones; the method was immunoSEQ multiplex PCR. Clone size and V and J calls were adopted from that table, with D and trimming inferred from the DNA. The sample consists of roughly 140,000 clones, approximately 80% of them appearing once. V usage is TRBV5-1 and J usage is TRBJ2-5; weak D call: TRBD2 (5 bases). The sample comprised peripheral blood. The receptor comes from a woman between 50 and 59 years old in a cohort sampled during active or convalescent COVID-19. The CDR3 bases are TGCGCCAGCAGCTCCCGGGGAAAAGAGACCCAGTACTTC. Translated, it gives CASSSRGKETQYF.